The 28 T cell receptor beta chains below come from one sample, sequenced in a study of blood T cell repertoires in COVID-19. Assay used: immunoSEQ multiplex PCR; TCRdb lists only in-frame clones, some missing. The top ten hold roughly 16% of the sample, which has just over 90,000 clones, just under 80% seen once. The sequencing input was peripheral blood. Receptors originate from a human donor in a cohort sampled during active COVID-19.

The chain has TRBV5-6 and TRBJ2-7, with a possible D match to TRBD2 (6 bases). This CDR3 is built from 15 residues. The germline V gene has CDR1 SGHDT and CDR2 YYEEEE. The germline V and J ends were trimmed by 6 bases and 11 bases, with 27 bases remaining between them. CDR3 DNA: TGTGCCAGCACCTGGCGGGGCCCACGGTCGGGGGAGGAGTACTTC. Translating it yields CASTWRGPRSGEEYF.

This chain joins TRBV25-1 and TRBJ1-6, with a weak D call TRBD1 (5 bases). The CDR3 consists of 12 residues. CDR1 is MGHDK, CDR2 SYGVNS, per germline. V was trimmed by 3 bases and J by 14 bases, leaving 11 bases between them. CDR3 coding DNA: TGTGCCAGCAGTGATAGGGGCCTCTCCCTCCACTTT. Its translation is CASSDRGLSLHF.

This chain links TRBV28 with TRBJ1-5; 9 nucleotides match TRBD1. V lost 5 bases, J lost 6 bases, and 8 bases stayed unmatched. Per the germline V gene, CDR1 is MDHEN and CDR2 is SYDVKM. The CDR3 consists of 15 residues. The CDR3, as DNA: TGTGCCAGCAGTCCTACAGGGGGCGCGGTTCAGCCCCAGCATTTT. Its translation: CASSPTGGAVQPQHF.

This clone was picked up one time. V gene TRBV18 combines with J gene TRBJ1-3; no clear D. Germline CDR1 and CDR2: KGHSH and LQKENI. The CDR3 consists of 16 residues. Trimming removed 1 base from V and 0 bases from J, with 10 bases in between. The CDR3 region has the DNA TGTGCCAGCTCACCACTGGACTTACTCTCTGGAAACACCATATATTTT. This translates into CASSPLDLLSGNTIYF.

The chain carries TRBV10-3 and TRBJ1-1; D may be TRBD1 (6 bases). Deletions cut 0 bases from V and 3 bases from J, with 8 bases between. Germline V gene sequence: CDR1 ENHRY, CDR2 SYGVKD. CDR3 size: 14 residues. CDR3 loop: CAISESQGYTEAFF. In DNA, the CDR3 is TGTGCCATCAGTGAGTCCCAGGGGTACACTGAAGCTTTCTTT.

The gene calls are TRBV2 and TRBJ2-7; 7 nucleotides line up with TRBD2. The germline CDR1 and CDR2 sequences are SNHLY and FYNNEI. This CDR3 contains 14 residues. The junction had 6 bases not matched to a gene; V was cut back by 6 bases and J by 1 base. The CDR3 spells CASSGGFPSYEQYF. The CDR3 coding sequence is TGTGCCAGCAGCGGGGGGTTCCCATCCTACGAGCAGTACTTC.

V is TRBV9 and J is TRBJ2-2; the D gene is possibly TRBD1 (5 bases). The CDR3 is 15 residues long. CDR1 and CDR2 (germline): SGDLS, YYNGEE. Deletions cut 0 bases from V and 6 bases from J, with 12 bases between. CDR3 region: CASSVVTEPPGELFF. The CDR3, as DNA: TGTGCCAGCAGCGTAGTGACAGAACCACCCGGGGAGCTGTTTTTT.

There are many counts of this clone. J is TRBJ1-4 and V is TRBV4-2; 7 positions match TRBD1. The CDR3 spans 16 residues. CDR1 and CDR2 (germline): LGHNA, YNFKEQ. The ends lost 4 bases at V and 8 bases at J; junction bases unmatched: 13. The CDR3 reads CASSRERNRGEEKLFF. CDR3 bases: TGTGCCAGCAGCCGCGAGAGGAACAGGGGTGAAGAAAAACTGTTTTTT.

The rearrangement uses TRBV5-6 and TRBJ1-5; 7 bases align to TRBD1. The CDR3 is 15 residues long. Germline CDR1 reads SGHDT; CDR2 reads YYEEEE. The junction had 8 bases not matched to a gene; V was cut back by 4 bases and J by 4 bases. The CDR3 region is CASSLGGYLNQPQHF. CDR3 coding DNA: TGTGCCAGCAGCCTAGGGGGCTATTTGAATCAGCCCCAGCATTTT.

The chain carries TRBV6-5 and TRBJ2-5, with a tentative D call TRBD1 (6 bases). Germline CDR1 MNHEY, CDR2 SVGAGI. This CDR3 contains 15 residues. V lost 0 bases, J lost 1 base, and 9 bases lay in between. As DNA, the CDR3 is TGTGCCAGCAGTTACTCCCCACAGGGCCAAGAGACCCAGTACTTC. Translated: CASSYSPQGQETQYF.

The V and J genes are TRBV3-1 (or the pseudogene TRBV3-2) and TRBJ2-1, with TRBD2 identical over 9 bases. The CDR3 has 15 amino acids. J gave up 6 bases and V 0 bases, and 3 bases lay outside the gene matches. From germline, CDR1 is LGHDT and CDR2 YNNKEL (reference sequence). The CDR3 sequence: CASSQEAGGPNEQFF. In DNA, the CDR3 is TGTGCCAGCAGCCAAGAGGCGGGGGGGCCCAATGAGCAGTTCTTC.

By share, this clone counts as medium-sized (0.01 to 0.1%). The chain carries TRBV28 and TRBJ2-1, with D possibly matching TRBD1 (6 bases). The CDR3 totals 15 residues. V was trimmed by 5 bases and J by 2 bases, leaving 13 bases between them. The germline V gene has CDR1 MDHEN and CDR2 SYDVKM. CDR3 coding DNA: TGTGCCAGCAGTCCCGGGCAGGGGACCTACAATGAGCAGTTCTTC. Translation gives CASSPGQGTYNEQFF. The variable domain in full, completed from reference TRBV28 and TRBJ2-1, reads DVKVTQSSRYLVKRTGEKVFLECVQDMDHENMFWYRQDPGLGLRLIYFSYDVKMKEKGDIPEGYSVSREKKERFSLILESASTNQTSMYLCASSPGQGTYNEQFFGPGTRLTVL.

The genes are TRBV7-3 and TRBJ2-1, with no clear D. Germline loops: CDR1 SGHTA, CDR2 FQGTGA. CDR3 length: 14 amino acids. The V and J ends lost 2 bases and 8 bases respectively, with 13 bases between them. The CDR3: CASSLSRDTHEQFF. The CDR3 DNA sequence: TGTGCCAGCAGCTTATCCCGAGACACACATGAGCAGTTCTTC.

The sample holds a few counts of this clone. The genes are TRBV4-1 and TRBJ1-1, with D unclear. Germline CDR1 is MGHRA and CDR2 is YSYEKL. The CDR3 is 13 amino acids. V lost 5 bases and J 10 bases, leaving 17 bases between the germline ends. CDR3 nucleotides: TGCGCCAGCAGCTCGCGAGGGCCCTCGGTAGCTTTCTTT. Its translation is CASSSRGPSVAFF.

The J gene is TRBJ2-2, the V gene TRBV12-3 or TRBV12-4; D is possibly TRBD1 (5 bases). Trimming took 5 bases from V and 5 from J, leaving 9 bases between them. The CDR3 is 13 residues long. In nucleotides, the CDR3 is TGTGCCAGCAGTCGACAGTCGACCGGGGAGCTGTTTTTT. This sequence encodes CASSRQSTGELFF.

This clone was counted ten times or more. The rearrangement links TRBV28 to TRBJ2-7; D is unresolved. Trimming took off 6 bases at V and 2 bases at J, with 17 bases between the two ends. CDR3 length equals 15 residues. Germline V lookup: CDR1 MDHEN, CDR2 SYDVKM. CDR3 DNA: TGTGCCAGCAGCCCCAGTGGCCGACTTACCTACGAGCAGTACTTC. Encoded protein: CASSPSGRLTYEQYF.

The CDR3 region has the DNA TGTGCCAGCAGCTTGGGACAGGGAAGCACAGATACGCAGTATTTT. It translates to CASSLGQGSTDTQYF. V and J are TRBV7-2 and TRBJ2-3; 9 bases line up with TRBD1. V lost 3 bases, J lost 0 bases, and 1 base stayed unmatched. Germline V CDR1 and CDR2: SGHTA, FQGNSA. This CDR3 has 15 amino acids.

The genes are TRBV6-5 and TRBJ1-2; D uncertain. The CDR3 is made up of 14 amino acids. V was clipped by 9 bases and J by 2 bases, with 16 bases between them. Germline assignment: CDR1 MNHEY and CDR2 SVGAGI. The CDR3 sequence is CASQPGSTNYGYTF. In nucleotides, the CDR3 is TGTGCCAGTCAACCGGGATCTACGAACTATGGCTACACCTTC.

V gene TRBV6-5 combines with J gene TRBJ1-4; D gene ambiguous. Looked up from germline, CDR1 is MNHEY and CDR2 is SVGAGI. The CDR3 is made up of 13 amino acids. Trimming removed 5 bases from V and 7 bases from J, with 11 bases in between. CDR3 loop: CASSRTRGEKLFF. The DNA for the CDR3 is TGTGCCAGCAGTCGGACCCGGGGTGAAAAACTGTTTTTT.

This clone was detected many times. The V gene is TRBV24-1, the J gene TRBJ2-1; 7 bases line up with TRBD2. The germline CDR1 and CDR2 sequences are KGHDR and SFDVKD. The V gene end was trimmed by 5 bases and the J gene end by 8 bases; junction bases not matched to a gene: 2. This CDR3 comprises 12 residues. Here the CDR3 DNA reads TGTGCCACCAGTGCCGGGAGGTATGAGCAGTTCTTC. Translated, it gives CATSAGRYEQFF.

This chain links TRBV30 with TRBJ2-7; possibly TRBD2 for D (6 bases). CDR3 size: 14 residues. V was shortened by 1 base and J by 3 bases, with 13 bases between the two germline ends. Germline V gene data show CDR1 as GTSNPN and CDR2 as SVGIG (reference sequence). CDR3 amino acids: CAWSGGDLYYEQYF. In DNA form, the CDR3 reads TGTGCCTGGAGTGGGGGGGACCTATACTACGAGCAGTACTTC.

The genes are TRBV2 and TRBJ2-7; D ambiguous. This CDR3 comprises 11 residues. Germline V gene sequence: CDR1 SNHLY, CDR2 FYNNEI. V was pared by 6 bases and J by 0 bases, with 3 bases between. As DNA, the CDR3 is TGTGCCAGCAGCATCTCCTACGAGCAGTACTTC. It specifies CASSISYEQYF.

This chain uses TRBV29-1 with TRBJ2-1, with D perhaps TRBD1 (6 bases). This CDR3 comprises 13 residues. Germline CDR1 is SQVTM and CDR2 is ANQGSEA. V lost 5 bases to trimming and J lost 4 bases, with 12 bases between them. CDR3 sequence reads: CSVKQGRYNEQFF. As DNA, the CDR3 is TGCAGCGTTAAACAGGGACGGTACAATGAGCAGTTCTTC.

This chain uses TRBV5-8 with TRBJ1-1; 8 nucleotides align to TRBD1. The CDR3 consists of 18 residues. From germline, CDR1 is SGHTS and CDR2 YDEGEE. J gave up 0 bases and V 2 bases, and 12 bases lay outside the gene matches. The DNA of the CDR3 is TGTGCCAGCAGCTTACCCCGGACAGGGCTCGGGATGAACACTGAAGCTTTCTTT. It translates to CASSLPRTGLGMNTEAFF.

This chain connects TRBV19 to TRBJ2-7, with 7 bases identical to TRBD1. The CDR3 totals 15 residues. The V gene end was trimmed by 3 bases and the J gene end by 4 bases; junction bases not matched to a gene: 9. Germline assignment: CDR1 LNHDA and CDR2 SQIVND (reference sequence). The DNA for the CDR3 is TGTGCCAGTAGTATTAGTAGACAGGGTGCATACGAGCAGTACTTC. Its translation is CASSISRQGAYEQYF.

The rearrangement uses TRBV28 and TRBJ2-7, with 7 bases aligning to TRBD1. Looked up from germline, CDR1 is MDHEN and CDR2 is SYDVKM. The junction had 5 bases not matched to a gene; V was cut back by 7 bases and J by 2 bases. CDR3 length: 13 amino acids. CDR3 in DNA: TGTGCCAGCATGAGACAGGGACCCTACGAGCAGTACTTC. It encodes CASMRQGPYEQYF.

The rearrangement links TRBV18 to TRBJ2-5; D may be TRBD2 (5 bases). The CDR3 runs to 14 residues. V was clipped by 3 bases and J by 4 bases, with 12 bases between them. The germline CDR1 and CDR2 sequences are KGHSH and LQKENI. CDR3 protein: CASSPTGTGETQYF. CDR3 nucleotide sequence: TGTGCCAGCTCACCGACGGGAACCGGAGAGACCCAGTACTTC. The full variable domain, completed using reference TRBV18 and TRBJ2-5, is NAGVMQNPRHLVRRRGQEARLRCSPMKGHSHVYWYRQLPEEGLKFMVYLQKENIIDESGMPKERFSAEFPKEGPSILRIQQVVRGDSAAYFCASSPTGTGETQYFGPGTRLLVL.

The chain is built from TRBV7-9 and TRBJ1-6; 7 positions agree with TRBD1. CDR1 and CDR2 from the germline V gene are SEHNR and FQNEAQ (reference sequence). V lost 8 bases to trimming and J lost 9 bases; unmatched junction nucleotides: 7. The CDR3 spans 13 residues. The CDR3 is CASGSQGVSPLHF. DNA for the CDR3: TGTGCCAGCGGTTCCCAGGGGGTTTCACCCCTCCACTTT.